The 2 T cell receptor beta chains below were found in one sample sequenced in a study of shared clonotypes between healthy human individuals. Repertoires were generated with immunoSEQ multiplex PCR, while TCRdb's copy carries only in-frame clones and drops some. The table has some 790,000 clones, about two thirds seen once. The sample taken for sequencing was memory CD4+ T cells sorted from blood. Indicated subset: CD45RA-negative fraction. The receptor set was obtained from a woman in her 30s in good health.

As for this clone: Other DNA sequences within the sample encode an identical CDR3. This chain uses TRBV11-2 with TRBJ2-1; D is possibly TRBD2 (6 bases). The length of the CDR3 is 16 residues. The germline gives CDR1 SGHAT, CDR2 FQNNGV. The V end lost 1 base, the J end lost 0 bases, and 10 bases lay between the germline ends. The CDR3 nucleotides read TGTGCCAGCAGCTTAGCAGCGGGTGGCTCCTACAATGAGCAGTTCTTC. Translation: CASSLAAGGSYNEQFF.

V is TRBV7-8 and J is TRBJ1-1; 9 bases align to TRBD1. The CDR3 is 16 residues long. Losses at the gene ends were 5 bases for V and 6 bases for J; bases not matched to a gene: 13. Germline CDR1 is SGHVS and CDR2 is FQNEAQ. This chain's CDR3 is CASSPERTGVRAEAFF. DNA for the CDR3: TGTGCCAGCAGCCCCGAAAGGACAGGGGTAAGGGCTGAAGCTTTCTTT.